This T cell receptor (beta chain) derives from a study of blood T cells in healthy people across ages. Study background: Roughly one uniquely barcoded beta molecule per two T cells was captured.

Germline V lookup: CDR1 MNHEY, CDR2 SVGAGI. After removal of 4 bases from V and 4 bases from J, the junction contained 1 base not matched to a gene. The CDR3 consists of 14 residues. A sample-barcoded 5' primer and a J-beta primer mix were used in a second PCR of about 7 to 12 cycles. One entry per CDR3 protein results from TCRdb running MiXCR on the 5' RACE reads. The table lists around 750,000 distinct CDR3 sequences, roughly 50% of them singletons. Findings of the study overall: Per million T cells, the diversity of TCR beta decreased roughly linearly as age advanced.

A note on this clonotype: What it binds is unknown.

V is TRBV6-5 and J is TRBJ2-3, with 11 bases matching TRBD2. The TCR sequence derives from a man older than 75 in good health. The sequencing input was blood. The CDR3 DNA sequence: TGTGCCAGCAGTTCTAGCGGGAGGTCAGATACGCAGTATTTT. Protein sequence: CASSSSGRSDTQYF.